This T cell receptor beta chain was profiled in a study of CD8 T cells in ankylosing spondylitis. TCRdb re-called the 5' RACE reads through MiXCR, storing one row per CDR3 protein. The sample lists a few hundred thousand distinct CDR3 sequences; approximately 10% were seen once. V lost 6 bases to trimming and J lost 2 bases; unmatched junction nucleotides: 7. The CDR3 is 14 residues long. This TCR was sampled from a female donor with ankylosing spondylitis or in good health (not recorded which). The sample comprised blood, either unsorted or a sorted T cell fraction (not recorded which). The chain links TRBV12-3 or TRBV12-4 to TRBJ2-7; 7 bases match TRBD2. The DNA of the CDR3 is TGTGCCAGCAGCCGAGCGGGGAGGACCTACGAGCAGTACTTC. Its protein is CASSRAGRTYEQYF.